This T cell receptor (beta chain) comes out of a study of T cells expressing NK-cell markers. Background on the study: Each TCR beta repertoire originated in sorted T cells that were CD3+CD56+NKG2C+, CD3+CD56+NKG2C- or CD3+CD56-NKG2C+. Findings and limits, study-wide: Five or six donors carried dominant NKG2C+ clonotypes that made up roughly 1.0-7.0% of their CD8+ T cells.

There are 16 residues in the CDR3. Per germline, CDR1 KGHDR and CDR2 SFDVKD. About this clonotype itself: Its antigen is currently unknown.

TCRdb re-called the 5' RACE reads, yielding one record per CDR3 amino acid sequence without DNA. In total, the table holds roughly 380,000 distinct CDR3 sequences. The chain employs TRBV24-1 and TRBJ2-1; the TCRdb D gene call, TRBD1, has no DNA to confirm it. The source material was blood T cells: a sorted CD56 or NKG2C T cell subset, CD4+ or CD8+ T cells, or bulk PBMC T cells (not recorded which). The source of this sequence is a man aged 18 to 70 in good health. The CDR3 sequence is CATSGGQGLSYNEQFF.